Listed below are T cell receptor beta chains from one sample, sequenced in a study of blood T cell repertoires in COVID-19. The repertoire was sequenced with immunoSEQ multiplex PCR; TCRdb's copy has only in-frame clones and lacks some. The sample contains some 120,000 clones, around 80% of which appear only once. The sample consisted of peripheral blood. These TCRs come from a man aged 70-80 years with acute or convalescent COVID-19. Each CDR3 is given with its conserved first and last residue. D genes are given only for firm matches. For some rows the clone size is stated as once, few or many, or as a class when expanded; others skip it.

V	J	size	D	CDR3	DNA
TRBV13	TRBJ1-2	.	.	CASSFEEAYGYTF	TGTGCCAGCAGCTTCGAAGAGGCCTATGGCTACACCTTC
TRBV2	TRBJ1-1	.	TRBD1	CASRPEGASEAFF	TGTGCCAGTCGCCCCGAGGGGGCAAGTGAAGCTTTCTTT
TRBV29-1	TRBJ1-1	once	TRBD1	CSTRGQDGTEAFF	TGCAGCACCCGGGGACAGGATGGCACTGAAGCTTTCTTT
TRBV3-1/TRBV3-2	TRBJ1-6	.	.	CASSQVSGDSPLHF	TGTGCCAGCAGCCAAGTTTCCGGGGATTCACCCCTCCACTTT
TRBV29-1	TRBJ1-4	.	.	CSVRGSGRRGEKLFF	TGCAGCGTGCGGGGTTCAGGGAGGCGAGGGGAAAAACTGTTTTTT
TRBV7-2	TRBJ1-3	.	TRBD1	CASSYAGQFGNTIYF	TGTGCTAGCAGCTATGCGGGACAGTTTGGAAACACCATATATTTT
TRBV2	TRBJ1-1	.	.	CASSILRGNTEAFF	TGTGCCAGCAGTATACTCAGGGGAAACACTGAAGCTTTCTTT
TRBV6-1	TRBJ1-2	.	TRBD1	CASSEEMAGGSYTF	TGTGCCAGCAGTGAAGAGATGGCAGGGGGCAGCTACACCTTC
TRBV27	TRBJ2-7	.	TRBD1	CASSQFRDRVNEQYF	TGTGCCAGCAGTCAATTTCGGGACAGGGTTAATGAGCAGTACTTC
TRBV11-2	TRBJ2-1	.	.	CASSYTASGRGSSYNEQFF	TGTGCCAGCAGCTATACGGCCTCAGGGCGGGGTAGCTCCTACAATGAGCAGTTCTTC
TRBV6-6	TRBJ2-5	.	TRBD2	CASSGTSGGQETQYF	TGTGCCAGCAGTGGGACTAGCGGGGGTCAAGAGACCCAGTACTTC
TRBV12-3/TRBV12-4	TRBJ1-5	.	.	CASTPEGTQPQHF	TGTGCCAGCACCCCGGAGGGCACTCAGCCCCAGCATTTT
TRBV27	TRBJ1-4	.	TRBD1	CASSSLDRGFNEKLFF	TGTGCCAGCAGTTCCCTAGACAGGGGATTCAATGAAAAACTGTTTTTT
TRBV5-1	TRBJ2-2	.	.	CASSFVAANTGELFF	TGCGCCAGCAGCTTTGTAGCGGCGAACACCGGGGAGCTGTTTTTT
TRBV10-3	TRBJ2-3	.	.	CAIRGETRSDTQYF	TGTGCCATACGAGGCGAGACTCGTTCGGATACGCAGTATTTT
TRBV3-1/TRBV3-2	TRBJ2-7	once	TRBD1	CASSQDTGGVYEQYF	TGTGCCAGCAGCCAAGACACAGGGGGAGTTTACGAGCAGTACTTC
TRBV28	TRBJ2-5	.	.	CASSPGKETQYF	TGTGCCAGCAGTCCGGGGAAAGAGACCCAGTACTTC
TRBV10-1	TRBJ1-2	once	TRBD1	CASGESGGLTF	TGCGCCAGCGGAGAGTCAGGGGGCTTGACCTTC
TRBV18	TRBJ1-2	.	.	CASSLRTAEGYTF	TGTGCCAGCTCGCTCAGGACAGCGGAAGGCTACACCTTC
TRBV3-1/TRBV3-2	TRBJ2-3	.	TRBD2	CASSQVGLAGSTDTQYF	TGTGCCAGCAGCCAAGTGGGACTAGCGGGCAGCACAGATACGCAGTATTTT
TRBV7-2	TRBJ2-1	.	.	CASSLAVGRGYYNEQFF	TGTGCCAGCAGCTTAGCGGTTGGTAGGGGATACTACAATGAGCAGTTCTTC
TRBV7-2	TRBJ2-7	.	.	CASSSYGTQSYEQYF	TGTGCCAGCAGCTCCTACGGGACTCAATCCTACGAGCAGTACTTC
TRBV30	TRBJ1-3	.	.	CAWIAGRAMGNTIYF	TGTGCCTGGATAGCAGGCAGGGCGATGGGAAACACCATATATTTT
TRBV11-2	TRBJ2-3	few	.	CASSFKTGPDTQYF	TGTGCCAGCAGCTTTAAGACAGGCCCAGATACGCAGTATTTT
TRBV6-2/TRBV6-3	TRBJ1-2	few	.	CASSYGPGFNYGYTF	TGTGCCAGCAGTTACGGGCCAGGGTTTAACTATGGCTACACCTTC
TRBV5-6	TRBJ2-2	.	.	CASSIQGNTGELFF	TGTGCCAGCAGCATCCAGGGGAACACCGGGGAGCTGTTTTTT
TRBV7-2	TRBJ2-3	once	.	CASSSQKTGTDTQYF	TGTGCCAGCAGCTCCCAAAAAACAGGCACAGATACGCAGTATTTT
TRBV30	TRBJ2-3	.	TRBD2	CAWSGGTSGGARTQYF	TGTGCCTGGAGTGGAGGGACTAGCGGGGGGGCCCGTACGCAGTATTTT
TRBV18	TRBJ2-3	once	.	CASSLTGGLSSTDTQYF	TGTGCCAGCTCACTAACCGGCGGACTTTCTAGCACAGATACGCAGTATTTT
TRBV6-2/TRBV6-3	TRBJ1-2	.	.	CASSQTASRDGYTF	TGTGCCAGCAGTCAGACAGCCAGTAGGGATGGCTACACCTTC
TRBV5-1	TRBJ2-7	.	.	CASSLGPGRSHEQYF	TGCGCCAGCAGCTTGGGGCCAGGGAGGTCCCACGAGCAGTACTTC
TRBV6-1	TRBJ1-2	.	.	CASSERWGRYGYTF	TGTGCCAGCAGTGAACGATGGGGGAGGTATGGCTACACCTTC
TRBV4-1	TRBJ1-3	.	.	CASSQSEYREKTIYF	TGCGCCAGCAGCCAATCTGAGTACAGGGAAAAGACCATATATTTT
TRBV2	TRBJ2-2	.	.	CASSEALSTGELFF	TGTGCCAGCAGTGAAGCGCTGAGCACCGGGGAGCTGTTTTTT
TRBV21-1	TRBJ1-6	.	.	CASSSKLPGQLDSPLHF	TGTGCCAGCAGCTCAAAGCTACCGGGACAGCTGGATTCACCCCTCCACTTT
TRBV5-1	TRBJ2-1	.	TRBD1	CASSEQGASSYNEQFF	TGCGCCAGCTCCGAGCAGGGGGCGAGCTCCTACAATGAGCAGTTCTTC
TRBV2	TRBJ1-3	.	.	CASSAGGNTIYF	TGTGCCAGCAGCGCCGGTGGAAACACCATATATTTT